Included here is one T cell receptor (beta chain) sequence, with context. Antigen unknown. This CDR3 has 16 residues. From germline, CDR1 is DFQATT and CDR2 SNEGSKA (reference sequence). V lost 3 bases and J lost 0; bases outside the gene matches: 3. The data originate from a study of regulatory T cells in long-lasting Graves disease. Background on the study: Newly diagnosed Graves' patients had under 3 months of antithyroid drugs. Study-level findings and limits: Thyroid tissue went unexamined; only peripheral blood was analyzed.

Investigators prepared the TCR beta libraries by applying iRepertoire HTBI primers and Arm-PCR of CDR3 regions. One entry per CDR3 protein, called by TCRdb with MiXCR from the multiplex PCR reads. The table includes approximately 490,000 distinct CDR3 sequences, 15% to 20% detected once. As to time point: newly diagnosed GD, antithyroid drugs for less than 3 months. RNA extracted from PBMCs served as the sequencing template. The same sample was also studied in work on T cells in Graves' hyperthyroidism and ophthalmopathy.

The sequence derives from a man aged 40-55 years with Graves disease. This specimen consisted of peripheral blood mononuclear cells (PBMCs), obtained at new diagnosis, from a patient treated with antithyroid drugs. The V and J genes are TRBV20-1 and TRBJ2-1; TRBD1 aligns across 12 bases. The CDR3 nucleotides read TGCAGTGCTAGTTTGGGACAGGGGGCCTCCTACAATGAGCAGTTCTTC. Translation: CSASLGQGASYNEQFF.